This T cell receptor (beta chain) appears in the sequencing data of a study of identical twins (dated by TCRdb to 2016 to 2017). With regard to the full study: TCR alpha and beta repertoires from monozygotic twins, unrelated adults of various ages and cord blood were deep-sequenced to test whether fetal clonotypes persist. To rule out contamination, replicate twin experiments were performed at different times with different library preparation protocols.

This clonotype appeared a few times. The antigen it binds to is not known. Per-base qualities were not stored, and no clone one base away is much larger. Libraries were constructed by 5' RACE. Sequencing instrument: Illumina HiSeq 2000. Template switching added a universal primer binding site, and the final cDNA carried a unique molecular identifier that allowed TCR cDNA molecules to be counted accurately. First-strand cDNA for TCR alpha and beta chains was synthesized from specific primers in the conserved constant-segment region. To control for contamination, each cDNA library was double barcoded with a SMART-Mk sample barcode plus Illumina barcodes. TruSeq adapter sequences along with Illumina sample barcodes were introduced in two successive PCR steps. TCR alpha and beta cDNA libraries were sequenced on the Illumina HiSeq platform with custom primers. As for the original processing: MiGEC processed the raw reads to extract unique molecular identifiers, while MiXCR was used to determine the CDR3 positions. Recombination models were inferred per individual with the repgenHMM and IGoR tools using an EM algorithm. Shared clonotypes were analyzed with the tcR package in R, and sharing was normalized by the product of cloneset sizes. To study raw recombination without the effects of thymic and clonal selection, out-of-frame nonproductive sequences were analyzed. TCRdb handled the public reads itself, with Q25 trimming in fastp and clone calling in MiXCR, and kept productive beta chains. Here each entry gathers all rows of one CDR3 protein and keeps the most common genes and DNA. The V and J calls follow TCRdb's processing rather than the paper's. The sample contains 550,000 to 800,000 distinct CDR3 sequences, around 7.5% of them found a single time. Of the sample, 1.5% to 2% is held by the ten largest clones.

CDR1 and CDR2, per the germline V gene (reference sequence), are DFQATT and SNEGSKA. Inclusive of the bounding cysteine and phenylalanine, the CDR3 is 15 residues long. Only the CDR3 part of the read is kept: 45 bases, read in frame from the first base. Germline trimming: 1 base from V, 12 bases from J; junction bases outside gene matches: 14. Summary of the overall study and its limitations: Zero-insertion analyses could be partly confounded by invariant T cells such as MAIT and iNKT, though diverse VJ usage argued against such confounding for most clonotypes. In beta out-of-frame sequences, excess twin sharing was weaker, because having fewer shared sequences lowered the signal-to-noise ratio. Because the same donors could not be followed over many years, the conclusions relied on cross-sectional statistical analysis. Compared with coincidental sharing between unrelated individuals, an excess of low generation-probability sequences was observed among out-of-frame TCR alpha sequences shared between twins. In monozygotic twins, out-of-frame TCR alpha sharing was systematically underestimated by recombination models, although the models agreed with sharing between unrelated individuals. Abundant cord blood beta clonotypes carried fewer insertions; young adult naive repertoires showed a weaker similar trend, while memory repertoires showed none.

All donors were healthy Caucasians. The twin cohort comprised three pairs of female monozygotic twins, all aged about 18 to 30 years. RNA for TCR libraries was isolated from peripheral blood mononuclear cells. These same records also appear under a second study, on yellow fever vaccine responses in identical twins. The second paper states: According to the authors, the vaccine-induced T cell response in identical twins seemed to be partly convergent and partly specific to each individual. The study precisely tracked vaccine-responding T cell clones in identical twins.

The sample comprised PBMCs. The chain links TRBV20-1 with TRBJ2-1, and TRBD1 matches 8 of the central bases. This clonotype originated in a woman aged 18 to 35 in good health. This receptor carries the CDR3 CSARVTGTGSLGQFF. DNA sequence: TGCAGTGCTAGAGTAACCGGGACAGGATCTCTTGGGCAGTTCTTC.